Below, 6 T cell receptor beta chains from the same sample are listed, as sequenced in a study of T cells after yellow fever vaccination. Each CDR3 protein gets one entry after TCRdb re-called the 5' RACE reads with MiXCR. The data contain around 160,000 distinct CDR3 sequences, 6% to 7.5% of them seen just once; the ten biggest clones take up over 2%. The source was CD4+ T cells sorted from PBMCs, collected around 5 days after the first yellow fever vaccination. Receptors originate from a man between 18 and 35 years old who received the YFV17D yellow fever vaccine.

This clonotype has more than one count but fewer than ten. The chain is built from TRBV2 and TRBJ2-7, with 9 bases that match TRBD2. There are 14 residues in the CDR3. Trimming removed 3 bases from V and 3 bases from J; junction bases left unmatched: 3. Germline CDR1 is SNHLY and CDR2 is FYNNEI. The CDR3 region is CASSEAAGGYEQYV. The CDR3 DNA sequence: TGTGCCAGCAGTGAGGCAGCGGGGGGCTACGAGCAGTACGTC.

This clonotype was observed many times. The J gene is TRBJ1-2, the V gene TRBV12-3 or TRBV12-4; no reliable D call. This CDR3 is built from 14 residues. V shed 5 bases and J shed 2 bases, with 12 bases lying between them. CDR3 region: CASSPSALNYGYTF. In nucleotides, the CDR3 is TGTGCCAGCAGTCCCTCGGCCCTAAACTATGGCTACACCTTC.

There are a few counts of this clonotype. The chain carries TRBV9 and TRBJ2-7; D unresolved. The germline gives CDR1 SGDLS, CDR2 YYNGEE. Trimming removed 0 bases at V and 2 bases at J, with 9 bases between. The CDR3 covers 14 residues. The CDR3 DNA follows: TGTGCCAGCAGCGTAGGAGGCCCAACCTACGAGCAGTACTTC. Translation: CASSVGGPTYEQYF.

This clonotype was seen at least ten times. The genes are TRBV5-1 and TRBJ2-1; TRBD1 matches 10 bases. CDR3 length: 16 amino acids. The V gene's germline CDR1 is SGHRS and CDR2 YFSETQ. The ends lost 0 bases at V and 7 bases at J; junction bases unmatched: 7. Here the CDR3 reads CASSLAGGQGINEQFF. CDR3 DNA: TGCGCCAGCAGCTTGGCCGGGGGACAGGGGATTAATGAGCAGTTCTTC.

The chain carries TRBV6-5 and TRBJ1-1; D remains ambiguous. V was pared by 4 bases and J by 4 bases, with 10 bases between. CDR3 length: 13 residues. Looked up from germline, CDR1 is MNHEY and CDR2 is SVGAGI. CDR3 protein: CASSLGIGTEAFF. The CDR3 DNA follows: TGTGCCAGCAGTTTAGGGATCGGCACTGAAGCTTTCTTT.

In this sample, this clonotype turned up many times. This sequence joins TRBV3-1 and TRBJ2-6; D remains ambiguous. Germline V gene lookup returns CDR1 LGHDT and CDR2 YNNKEL (reference sequence). The CDR3 totals 15 residues. V lost 3 bases and J 0 bases, leaving 6 bases between the germline ends. In nucleotides, the CDR3 is TGTGCCAGCAGCCAGGGCTTCTCTGGGGCCAACGTCCTGACTTTC. This codes for CASSQGFSGANVLTF. Full variable domain (missing parts from reference TRBV3-1 and TRBJ2-6): DTAVSQTPKYLVTQMGNDKSIKCEQNLGHDTMYWYKQDSKKFLKIMFSYNNKELIINETVPNRFSPKSPDKAHLNLHINSLELGDSAVYFCASSQGFSGANVLTFGAGSRLTVL.